What follows are 23 T cell receptor beta chains derived from one specimen sequenced in a study of OX40 agonist ivuxolimab in advanced cancers. This table comes from immunoSEQ multiplex PCR, and its TCRdb copy is limited to in-frame clones, with some not included. This sample has about 22,000 clones, with 70% to 90% found just once. The input for sequencing was CD4+ or CD8+ T cells sorted from blood, taken in a trial of the OX40 agonist ivuxolimab. All receptors come from an adult with an advanced solid tumor such as melanoma, head and neck, liver or kidney cancer.

In its sample, this clone was seen once. CDR3 amino acids: CASSLELQGSSYEQYF. The DNA of the CDR3 is TGTGCCAGCAGCTTAGAGTTGCAGGGAAGCTCCTACGAGCAGTACTTC. The chain has TRBV11-2 and TRBJ2-7; D perhaps matches TRBD1 (5 bases). CDR1 is SGHAT, CDR2 FQNNGV, per germline. The CDR3 extends over 16 amino acids. Trimming took 0 bases from V and 0 from J, leaving 12 bases between them.

The rearrangement joins TRBV11-2 to TRBJ2-1; D gene ambiguous. Germline CDR1 SGHAT, CDR2 FQNNGV. The CDR3 runs 15 residues. The V end was cut by 4 bases, the J end by 1 base, with 11 bases between. In DNA, the CDR3 is TGTGCCAGCAGCTCCGAGCCTTCTTCCTACAATGAGCAGTTCTTC. Protein sequence: CASSSEPSSYNEQFF.

This clone was recorded only once. The CDR3 bases are TGTGCCAGCAGTTCGGGGGTATCCGAGCAGTACTTC. Amino acids: CASSSGVSEQYF. The chain couples TRBV6-5 to TRBJ2-7; TRBD2 might be the D (6 bases). CDR1 MNHEY and CDR2 SVGAGI come from the germline V gene. This CDR3 is 12 amino acids long. V lost 4 bases and J lost 6, with 10 bases in between.

This clone came up once. The chain joins TRBV5-1 to TRBJ1-2; 7 bases map to TRBD1. Germline loops: CDR1 SGHRS, CDR2 YFSETQ. The CDR3 spans 17 residues. After removal of 0 bases from V and 0 bases from J, the junction contained 8 bases not matched to a gene. The CDR3 protein is CASSLEGADLANYGYTF. CDR3 bases: TGCGCCAGCAGCTTGGAGGGGGCAGATTTAGCTAACTATGGCTACACCTTC.

This sequence joins TRBV27 and TRBJ2-5; TRBD2 agrees at 10 bases. The ends lost 5 bases at V and 11 bases at J; junction bases unmatched: 14. The CDR3 is 15 amino acids. CDR1 and CDR2 from the germline V gene are MNHEY and SMNVEV (reference sequence). The CDR3 spells CASSPTPAGGPLQYF. The DNA of the CDR3 is TGTGCCAGCAGTCCCACCCCAGCGGGAGGGCCCTTGCAGTACTTC.

This clone was detected a few times. The same CDR3 is also encoded by other DNA sequences in this sample. The chain joins TRBV30 to TRBJ1-1; D might be TRBD1 (5 bases). Germline loops: CDR1 GTSNPN, CDR2 SVGIG (reference sequence). The germline V and J ends were trimmed by 8 bases and 6 bases, with 13 bases remaining between them. The length of the CDR3 is 11 residues. The CDR3 coding sequence is TGTGCCGTGGGGGTGCGAGCTGAAGCTTTCTTT. Residues: CAVGVRAEAFF.

This chain links TRBV7-8 with TRBJ1-4, with D maybe TRBD1 (5 bases). CDR1 is SGHVS and CDR2 is FQNEAQ in the germline V gene. The CDR3 length is 15 residues. V lost 2 bases and J 4 bases, leaving 11 bases between the germline ends. CDR3 sequence reads: CASSLFRGLNEKLFF. The CDR3 region has the DNA TGTGCCAGCAGCTTATTCCGGGGCCTTAATGAAAAACTGTTTTTT.

This sequence joins TRBV7-8 and TRBJ2-3; D ambiguous. The V gene's germline CDR1 is SGHVS and CDR2 FQNEAQ. With 5 bases removed from V and 3 bases from J, the gap between germline ends came to 12 bases. This CDR3 has 14 residues. CDR3 in amino acids: CASSEFGVTDTQYF. The CDR3 nucleotides are TGTGCCAGCAGCGAGTTCGGAGTTACAGATACGCAGTATTTT.

The rearrangement joins TRBV30 to TRBJ2-7, with TRBD1 matching over 11 bases. From germline, CDR1 is GTSNPN and CDR2 SVGIG (reference sequence). V lost 3 bases, J lost 6 bases, and 13 bases stayed unmatched. This CDR3 spans 16 amino acids. CDR3 bases: TGTGCCTGGAGGGGACAGGGGGACGGTCCACGGCTCGAGCAGTACTTC. Amino acid sequence: CAWRGQGDGPRLEQYF.

V and J are TRBV27 and TRBJ2-1; no definite D call. The V gene's germline CDR1 is MNHEY and CDR2 SMNVEV (reference sequence). V was shortened by 2 bases and J by 0 bases, with 5 bases between the two germline ends. The CDR3 is made up of 14 amino acids. CDR3 in amino acids: CASSLANSYNEQFF. In nucleotides, the CDR3 is TGTGCCAGCAGTTTAGCGAACTCCTACAATGAGCAGTTCTTC.

The V call is TRBV7-2, the J call TRBJ2-5; TRBD1 matches 8 bases. The end of the DNA is better explained by TRBJ2-7, so the J call may be wrong. The CDR3 runs to 12 residues. Germline CDR1 SGHTA, CDR2 FQGNSA. Here the CDR3 reads CASSFTGGEQYF. The CDR3 nucleotides read TGTGCCAGCAGCTTCACAGGGGGCGAGCAGTACTTC.

This clone was seen only a few times. The chain is built from TRBV19 and TRBJ1-1; D is unresolved. CDR1 is LNHDA and CDR2 is SQIVND in the germline V gene (reference sequence). V was clipped by 0 bases and J by 8 bases, with 10 bases between them. The length of the CDR3 is 13 residues. CDR3: CASSIDRRREAFF. DNA for the CDR3: TGTGCCAGTAGTATAGACAGGCGGCGAGAAGCTTTCTTT.

This sequence joins TRBV6-5 and TRBJ1-5; 8 bases map to TRBD1. The germline V gene encodes CDR1 MNHEY and CDR2 SVGAGI. V shed 6 bases and J 6 bases; nucleotides not matched to a gene: 7. CDR3 size: 14 residues. The CDR3 nucleotides read TGTGCCAGCAGCCAGGACAGGGAGGTTCAGCCCCAGCATTTT. Protein sequence: CASSQDREVQPQHF.

The V and J genes are TRBV27 and TRBJ2-2; a possible D gene is TRBD1 (5 bases). Germline V gives CDR1 MNHEY, CDR2 SMNVEV (reference sequence). Trimming shortened V by 0 bases and J by 0 bases, and 14 bases separated the two germline ends. The CDR3 contains 18 residues. CDR3 sequence: CASSLSHTGLANTGELFF. Written as DNA, the CDR3 is TGTGCCAGCAGTTTATCGCACACAGGTCTTGCGAACACCGGGGAGCTGTTTTTT.

This chain joins TRBV4-1 and TRBJ1-5; D perhaps matches TRBD1 (6 bases). Germline-derived CDR1 and CDR2 are MGHRA and YSYEKL. With 0 bases removed from V and 3 bases from J, the gap between germline ends came to 9 bases. The CDR3 consists of 15 residues. The CDR3 region is CASSQEGGPNQPQHF. In DNA form, the CDR3 reads TGCGCCAGCAGCCAAGAGGGGGGCCCCAATCAGCCCCAGCATTTT.

The chain has TRBV6-1 and TRBJ2-7; 11 bases line up with TRBD1. The CDR3 is 15 residues long. Germline CDR1 and CDR2: MNHNS and SASEGT. Trimming took 1 base from V and 3 from J; bases not matched to a gene: 2. Here the CDR3 DNA reads TGTGCCAGCAGTGAAGGGACAGGGGGCGTCTACGAGCAGTACTTC. Translation gives CASSEGTGGVYEQYF.

This rearrangement joins TRBV19 to TRBJ1-2, with unresolved D. CDR1 and CDR2 (germline): LNHDA, SQIVND (reference sequence). V was pared by 5 bases and J by 4 bases, with 17 bases between. The CDR3 totals 15 residues. DNA for the CDR3: TGTGCCAGTAGTCCCCGCGGGGAGCTGGTCTATGGCTACACCTTC. This gives the protein CASSPRGELVYGYTF.

The chain is built from TRBV6-5 and TRBJ1-1; tentatively, D is TRBD1 (6 bases). CDR1 and CDR2 (germline): MNHEY, SVGAGI. The CDR3 contains 14 residues. The germline V and J ends were trimmed by 6 bases and 0 bases, with 11 bases remaining between them. The CDR3 loop is CASRQGEMNTEAFF. Here the CDR3 DNA reads TGTGCCAGCAGACAGGGAGAGATGAACACTGAAGCTTTCTTT.

The V gene is TRBV5-1, the J gene TRBJ1-4; D is unresolved. Germline assignment: CDR1 SGHRS and CDR2 YFSETQ. The germline V and J ends were trimmed by 3 bases and 0 bases, with 9 bases remaining between them. The CDR3 contains 15 residues. The CDR3 DNA is TGCGCCAGCAGCTGGGCAGGTGCAACTAATGAAAAACTGTTTTTT. It encodes CASSWAGATNEKLFF.

The chain joins TRBV28 to TRBJ2-3, with D possibly TRBD1 on 5 matching bases. CDR1 and CDR2 (germline): MDHEN, SYDVKM. V was cut by 3 bases and J by 1 base, with 17 bases left in between. The length of the CDR3 is 17 residues. This CDR3 reads CASSLAFGQGGTDTQYF. CDR3 sequence (DNA): TGTGCCAGCAGTTTGGCCTTTGGGCAAGGGGGCACAGATACGCAGTATTTT.

The chain joins TRBV11-2 to TRBJ2-7; 9 bases match TRBD2. Germline V lookup: CDR1 SGHAT, CDR2 FQNNGV. The V gene end was trimmed by 3 bases and the J gene end by 2 bases; junction bases not matched to a gene: 2. The CDR3 runs 14 residues. CDR3 amino acids: CASSFGGRAYEQYF. As DNA, the CDR3 is TGTGCCAGCAGCTTCGGCGGGAGGGCCTACGAGCAGTACTTC.

V is TRBV5-1 and J is TRBJ2-1; 10 nucleotides align to TRBD2. Trimming took 4 bases from V and 6 from J; bases not matched to a gene: 13. CDR3 length: 17 residues. CDR1 is SGHRS, CDR2 YFSETQ, per germline. The DNA of the CDR3 is TGCGCCAGCAGCCCCTCCCGCGGGACTAGCGCAATCAATGAGCAGTTCTTC. Translating gives CASSPSRGTSAINEQFF.

This chain joins TRBV6-5 and TRBJ2-5; D perhaps matches TRBD2 (6 bases). The CDR3 spans 14 residues. Deletions cut 5 bases from V and 5 bases from J, with 15 bases between. Germline loops: CDR1 MNHEY, CDR2 SVGAGI. The CDR3 protein is CASSPLTSIETQYF. The CDR3 DNA sequence: TGTGCCAGCAGTCCATTAACTAGCATTGAGACCCAGTACTTC.